Listed here is a single TCR beta chain. The V end lost 2 bases, the J end lost 8 bases, and 13 bases lay between the germline ends. This CDR3 has 13 amino acids. In germline, CDR1 is SGHDN, CDR2 FVKESK. Amplified TCR beta CDR3 regions came from RNA transcripts. Initially, a first-round RT-PCR of the TCR CDR3 employed the HTBI primer set. Using its own MiXCR run on the multiplex PCR reads, TCRdb lists one record per CDR3 protein. The sample includes hundreds of thousands of distinct CDR3 sequences, 15% to 19% of them seen just once. The data originate from a study of T cells in Graves' hyperthyroidism and ophthalmopathy.

V usage is TRBV14 and J usage is TRBJ2-7; D gene ambiguous. The sequencing sample was made of blood. The TCR originated in a woman under 30 with Graves' hyperthyroidism that later progressed to Graves' ophthalmopathy. CDR3 DNA: TGTGCCAGCAGCCAAAGGACGGCCACGAAGCAGTACTTC. The encoded protein is CASSQRTATKQYF.